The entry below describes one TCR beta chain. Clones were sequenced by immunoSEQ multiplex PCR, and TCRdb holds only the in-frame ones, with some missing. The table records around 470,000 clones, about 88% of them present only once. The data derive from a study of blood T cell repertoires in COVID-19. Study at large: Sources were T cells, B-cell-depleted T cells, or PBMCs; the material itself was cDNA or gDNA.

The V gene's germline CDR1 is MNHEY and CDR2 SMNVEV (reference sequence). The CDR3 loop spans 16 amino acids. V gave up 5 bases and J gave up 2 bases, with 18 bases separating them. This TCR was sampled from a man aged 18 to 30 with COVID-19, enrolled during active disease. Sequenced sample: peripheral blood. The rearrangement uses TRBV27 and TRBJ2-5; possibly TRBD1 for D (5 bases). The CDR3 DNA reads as TGTGCCAGCAGTCCAAGCAGGGTATTGAGTCAAGAGACCCAGTACTTC. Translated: CASSPSRVLSQETQYF.